This is a list of T cell receptor beta chains from one sample in a study of OX40 agonist ivuxolimab in advanced cancers. The repertoire was sequenced with immunoSEQ multiplex PCR; TCRdb's copy has only in-frame clones and lacks some. The data contain tens of thousands of clones, roughly 80% of them singletons. The sample was CD4+ or CD8+ T cells sorted from blood, taken in a trial of the OX40 agonist ivuxolimab. The receptors stem from an adult with an advanced solid tumor such as melanoma, head and neck, liver or kidney cancer. Both conserved end residues are part of each CDR3. The order of the fields is D gene, J gene, clone size, CDR3 length, V gene, CDR3 protein, CDR3 DNA. D genes are given only for firm matches. Not every row has a clone size; where given, it reads once, few, many or a size class.

d_call: .
j_call: TRBJ1-4
clone_size: .
cdr3_length: 15
v_call: TRBV30
cdr3_aa: CAWSRDARPNEKLFF
cdr3_nt: TGTGCCTGGAGTCGAGACGCGAGGCCTAATGAAAAACTGTTTTTT

d_call: .
j_call: TRBJ1-1
clone_size: .
cdr3_length: 14
v_call: TRBV7-3
cdr3_aa: CASSLTGRNTEAFF
cdr3_nt: TGTGCCAGCAGCCTCACAGGACGGAACACTGAAGCTTTCTTT

d_call: .
j_call: TRBJ2-2
clone_size: .
cdr3_length: 14
v_call: TRBV18
cdr3_aa: CASSPTGKTGELFF
cdr3_nt: TGTGCCAGCTCACCTACAGGGAAAACCGGGGAGCTGTTTTTT

d_call: .
j_call: TRBJ1-2
clone_size: .
cdr3_length: 14
v_call: TRBV4-3
cdr3_aa: CASSHRQSGDGYTF
cdr3_nt: TGCGCCAGCAGCCACCGACAGTCCGGGGATGGCTACACCTTC

d_call: .
j_call: TRBJ2-1
clone_size: few
cdr3_length: 11
v_call: TRBV5-1
cdr3_aa: CASSLSNEQFF
cdr3_nt: TGCGCCAGCAGCTTGTCCAATGAGCAGTTCTTC

d_call: TRBD2
j_call: TRBJ2-5
clone_size: .
cdr3_length: 13
v_call: TRBV6-6
cdr3_aa: CASRLAGEETQYF
cdr3_nt: TGTGCCAGCAGGTTAGCGGGAGAGGAGACCCAGTACTTC

d_call: .
j_call: TRBJ1-1
clone_size: once
cdr3_length: 13
v_call: TRBV11-1
cdr3_aa: CASSFEGQTRAFF
cdr3_nt: TGTGCCAGCAGCTTTGAGGGACAAACGAGGGCTTTCTTT

d_call: .
j_call: TRBJ2-4
clone_size: once
cdr3_length: 15
v_call: TRBV4-3
cdr3_aa: CASSQGRRGWDIQYF
cdr3_nt: TGCGCCAGCAGCCAAGGACGGAGGGGATGGGACATTCAGTACTTC

d_call: .
j_call: TRBJ1-5
clone_size: .
cdr3_length: 14
v_call: TRBV7-9
cdr3_aa: CASSLGTDNQPQHF
cdr3_nt: TGTGCCAGCAGCTTAGGGACAGACAATCAGCCCCAGCATTTT

d_call: .
j_call: TRBJ2-1
clone_size: .
cdr3_length: 15
v_call: TRBV7-9
cdr3_aa: CASSSGTSSYNEQFF
cdr3_nt: TGTGCCAGCAGCTCCGGGACGTCCTCCTACAATGAGCAGTTCTTC

d_call: .
j_call: TRBJ1-5
clone_size: .
cdr3_length: 15
v_call: TRBV30
cdr3_aa: CAWSNQGDRYQPQHF
cdr3_nt: TGTGCCTGGAGTAACCAAGGGGATAGATATCAGCCCCAGCATTTT

d_call: .
j_call: TRBJ2-5
clone_size: .
cdr3_length: 17
v_call: TRBV30
cdr3_aa: CAWSARLTGRGVETQYF
cdr3_nt: TGTGCCTGGAGTGCCCGCTTGACAGGGCGGGGGGTAGAGACCCAGTACTTC

d_call: TRBD1
j_call: TRBJ1-1
clone_size: .
cdr3_length: 12
v_call: TRBV10-3
cdr3_aa: CAISDSRGPAFF
cdr3_nt: TGTGCCATCAGTGATTCTAGGGGGCCGGCTTTCTTT

d_call: TRBD1
j_call: TRBJ2-1
clone_size: .
cdr3_length: 17
v_call: TRBV18
cdr3_aa: CASSPPLGTGEYNEQFF
cdr3_nt: TGTGCCAGCTCACCACCACTTGGAACAGGGGAGTACAATGAGCAGTTCTTC

d_call: .
j_call: TRBJ2-1
clone_size: .
cdr3_length: 11
v_call: TRBV19
cdr3_aa: CASSSYNEQFF
cdr3_nt: TGTGCCAGTAGTAGCTACAATGAGCAGTTCTTC

d_call: .
j_call: TRBJ1-2
clone_size: .
cdr3_length: 16
v_call: TRBV11-2
cdr3_aa: CASSPTRQVLAGGYTF
cdr3_nt: TGTGCCAGCAGCCCAACCCGACAGGTTCTGGCTGGAGGCTACACCTTC

d_call: .
j_call: TRBJ1-2
clone_size: .
cdr3_length: 14
v_call: TRBV5-4
cdr3_aa: CASSTRDGIYGYTF
cdr3_nt: TGTGCCAGCAGCACCCGGGACGGAATATATGGCTACACCTTC

d_call: TRBD1
j_call: TRBJ2-1
clone_size: .
cdr3_length: 12
v_call: TRBV29-1
cdr3_aa: CSVEIQGDVGFF
cdr3_nt: TGCAGCGTTGAGATACAGGGGGACGTAGGATTCTTC

d_call: .
j_call: TRBJ2-5
clone_size: .
cdr3_length: 12
v_call: TRBV5-1
cdr3_aa: CASSFSEETQYF
cdr3_nt: TGCGCCAGCAGCTTTTCCGAAGAGACCCAGTACTTC

d_call: .
j_call: TRBJ2-3
clone_size: .
cdr3_length: 16
v_call: TRBV6-1
cdr3_aa: CASSGYNRGGTDTQYF
cdr3_nt: TGTGCCAGCAGTGGGTATAACAGGGGAGGAACAGATACGCAGTATTTT

d_call: .
j_call: TRBJ1-1
clone_size: few
cdr3_length: 15
v_call: TRBV7-2
cdr3_aa: CASSLVIGVATEAFF
cdr3_nt: TGTGCCAGCAGCTTAGTGATAGGGGTGGCCACTGAAGCTTTCTTT

d_call: .
j_call: TRBJ1-1
clone_size: .
cdr3_length: 13
v_call: TRBV5-1
cdr3_aa: CASSLELGTEAFF
cdr3_nt: TGCGCCAGCAGCTTGGAACTGGGTACCGAAGCTTTCTTT

d_call: .
j_call: TRBJ2-1
clone_size: .
cdr3_length: 12
v_call: TRBV7-2
cdr3_aa: CASSLDRNEQFF
cdr3_nt: TGTGCCAGCAGCTTGGATCGCAATGAGCAGTTCTTC

d_call: .
j_call: TRBJ1-4
clone_size: .
cdr3_length: 16
v_call: TRBV4-2
cdr3_aa: CASSQDPGLRDEKLFF
cdr3_nt: TGTGCCAGCAGCCAAGACCCCGGACTACGTGATGAAAAACTGTTTTTT

d_call: TRBD2
j_call: TRBJ2-1
clone_size: .
cdr3_length: 15
v_call: TRBV18
cdr3_aa: CASSPRGGGPREQFF
cdr3_nt: TGTGCCAGCTCACCACGGGGGGGAGGGCCTAGAGAGCAGTTCTTC

d_call: .
j_call: TRBJ1-1
clone_size: .
cdr3_length: 13
v_call: TRBV7-9
cdr3_aa: CASSSVGNTEAFF
cdr3_nt: TGTGCCAGCAGCTCGGTGGGGAACACTGAAGCTTTCTTT

d_call: .
j_call: TRBJ1-5
clone_size: .
cdr3_length: 15
v_call: TRBV19
cdr3_aa: CASSRTAYSNQPQHF
cdr3_nt: TGTGCCAGTAGTCGGACGGCTTATAGCAATCAGCCCCAGCATTTT

d_call: TRBD1
j_call: TRBJ2-1
clone_size: .
cdr3_length: 17
v_call: TRBV27
cdr3_aa: CASSPDREITGTNEQFF
cdr3_nt: TGTGCCAGCAGTCCTGACAGGGAAATCACTGGAACCAATGAGCAGTTCTTC

d_call: .
j_call: TRBJ2-3
clone_size: .
cdr3_length: 14
v_call: TRBV5-1
cdr3_aa: CASSLGILADTQYF
cdr3_nt: TGCGCCAGCAGCTTGGGGATCCTAGCGGATACGCAGTATTTT